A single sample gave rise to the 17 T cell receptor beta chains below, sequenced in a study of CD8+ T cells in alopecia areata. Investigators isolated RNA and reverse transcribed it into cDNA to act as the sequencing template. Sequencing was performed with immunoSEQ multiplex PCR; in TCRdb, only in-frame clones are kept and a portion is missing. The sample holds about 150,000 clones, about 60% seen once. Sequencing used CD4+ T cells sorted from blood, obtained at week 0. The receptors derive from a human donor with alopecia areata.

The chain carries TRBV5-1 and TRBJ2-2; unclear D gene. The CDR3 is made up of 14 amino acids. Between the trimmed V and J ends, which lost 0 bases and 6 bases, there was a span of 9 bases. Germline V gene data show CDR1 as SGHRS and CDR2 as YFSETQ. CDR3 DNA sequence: TGCGCCAGCAGCTTGGAGAGTTTGGCCGGGGAGCTGTTTTTT. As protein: CASSLESLAGELFF.

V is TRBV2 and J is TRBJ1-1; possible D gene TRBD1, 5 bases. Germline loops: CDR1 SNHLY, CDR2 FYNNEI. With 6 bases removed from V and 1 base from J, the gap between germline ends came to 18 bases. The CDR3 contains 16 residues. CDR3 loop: CASSPRSGRTNTEAFF. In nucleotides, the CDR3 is TGTGCCAGCAGCCCACGCTCGGGACGGACGAACACTGAAGCTTTCTTT.

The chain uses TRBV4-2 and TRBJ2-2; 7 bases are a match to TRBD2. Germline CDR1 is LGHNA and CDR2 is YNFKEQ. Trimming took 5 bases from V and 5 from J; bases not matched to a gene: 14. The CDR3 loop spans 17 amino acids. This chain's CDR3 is CASSAQSPMGGTGELFF. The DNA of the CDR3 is TGTGCCAGCAGCGCCCAGTCTCCTATGGGGGGGACCGGGGAGCTGTTTTTT.

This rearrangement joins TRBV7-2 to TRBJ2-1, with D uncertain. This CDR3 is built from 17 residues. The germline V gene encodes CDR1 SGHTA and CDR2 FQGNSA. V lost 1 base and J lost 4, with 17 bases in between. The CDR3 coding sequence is TGTGCCAGCAGCTTAGAAGGTGGGGTGGTGGGGTACAATGAGCAGTTCTTC. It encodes CASSLEGGVVGYNEQFF.

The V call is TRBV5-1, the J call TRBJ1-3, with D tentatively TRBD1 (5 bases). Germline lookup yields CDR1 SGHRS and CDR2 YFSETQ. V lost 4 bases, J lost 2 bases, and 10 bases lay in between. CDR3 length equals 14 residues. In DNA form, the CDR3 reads TGCGCCAGCAGCCCCGGGGACGCTGGAAACACCATATATTTT. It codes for CASSPGDAGNTIYF. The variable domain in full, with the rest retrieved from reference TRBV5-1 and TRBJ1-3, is KAGVTQTPRYLIKTRGQQVTLSCSPISGHRSVSWYQQTPGQGLQFLFEYFSETQRNKGNFPGRFSGRQFSNSRSEMNVSTLELGDSALYLCASSPGDAGNTIYFGEGSWLTVV.

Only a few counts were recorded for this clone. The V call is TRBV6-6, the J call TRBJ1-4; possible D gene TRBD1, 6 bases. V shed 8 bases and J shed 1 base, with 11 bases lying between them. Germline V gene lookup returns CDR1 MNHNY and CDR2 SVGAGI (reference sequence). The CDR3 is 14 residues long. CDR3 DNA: TGTGCCAGCCGTAGGGGGGGAACTAATGAAAAACTGTTTTTT. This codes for CASRRGGTNEKLFF.

The CDR3 protein is CASSLSSYNEQFF. CDR3 nucleotides: TGTGCCAGCAGTTTGAGCTCCTACAATGAGCAGTTCTTC. The chain is built from TRBV6-6 and TRBJ2-1; D is ambiguous. V was pared by 4 bases and J by 0 bases, with 4 bases between. The CDR3 length is 13 residues. Germline CDR1 and CDR2: MNHNY and SVGAGI (reference sequence).

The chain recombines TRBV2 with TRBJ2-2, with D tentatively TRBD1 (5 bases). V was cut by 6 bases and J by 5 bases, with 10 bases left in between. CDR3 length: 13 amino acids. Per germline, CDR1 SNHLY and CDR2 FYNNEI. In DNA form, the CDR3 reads TGTGCCAGCAGCGCCAGGGAAACCGGGGAGCTGTTTTTT. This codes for CASSARETGELFF.

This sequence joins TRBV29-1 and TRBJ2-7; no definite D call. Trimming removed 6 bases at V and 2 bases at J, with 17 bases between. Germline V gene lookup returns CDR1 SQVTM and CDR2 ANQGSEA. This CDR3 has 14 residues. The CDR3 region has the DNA TGCAGCGTCGGTAGTGTTCTCGGGCCCTACGAGCAGTACTTC. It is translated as CSVGSVLGPYEQYF.

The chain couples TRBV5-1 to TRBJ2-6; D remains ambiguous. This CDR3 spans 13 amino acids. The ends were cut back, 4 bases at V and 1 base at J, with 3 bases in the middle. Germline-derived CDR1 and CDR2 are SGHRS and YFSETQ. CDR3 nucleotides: TGCGCCAGCAGCCCGTCTGGGGCCAACGTCCTGACTTTC. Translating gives CASSPSGANVLTF.

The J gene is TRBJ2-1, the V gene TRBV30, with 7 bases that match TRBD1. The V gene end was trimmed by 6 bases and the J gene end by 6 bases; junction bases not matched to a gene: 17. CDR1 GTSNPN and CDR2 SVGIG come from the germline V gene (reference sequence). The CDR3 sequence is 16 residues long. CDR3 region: CACPRGDSSYGNEQFF. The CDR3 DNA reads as TGTGCCTGCCCTAGAGGGGACAGCTCCTATGGCAATGAGCAGTTCTTC.

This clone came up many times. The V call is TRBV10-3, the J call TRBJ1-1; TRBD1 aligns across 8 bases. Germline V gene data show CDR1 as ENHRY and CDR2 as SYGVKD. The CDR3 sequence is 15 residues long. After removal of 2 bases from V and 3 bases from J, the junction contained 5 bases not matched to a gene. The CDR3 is CAISEGRGQHTEAFF. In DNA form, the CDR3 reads TGTGCCATCAGTGAGGGCAGGGGGCAGCACACTGAAGCTTTCTTT.

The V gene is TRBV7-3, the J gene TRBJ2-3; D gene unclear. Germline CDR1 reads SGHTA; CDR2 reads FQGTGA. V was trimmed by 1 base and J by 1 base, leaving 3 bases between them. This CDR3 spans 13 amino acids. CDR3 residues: CASSLSGTDTQYF. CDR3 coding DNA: TGTGCCAGCAGCTTAAGCGGCACAGATACGCAGTATTTT.

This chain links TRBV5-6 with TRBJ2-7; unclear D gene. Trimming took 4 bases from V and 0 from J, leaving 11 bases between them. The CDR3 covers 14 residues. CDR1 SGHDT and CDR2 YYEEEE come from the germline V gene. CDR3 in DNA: TGTGCCAGCAGCCCTGCTAGGGACTCCTACGAGCAGTACTTC. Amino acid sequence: CASSPARDSYEQYF.

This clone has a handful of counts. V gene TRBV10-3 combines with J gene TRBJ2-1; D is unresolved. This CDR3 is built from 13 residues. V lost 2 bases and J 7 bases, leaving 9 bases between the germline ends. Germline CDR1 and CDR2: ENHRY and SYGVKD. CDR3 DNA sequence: TGTGCCATCAGTGAGCAGACCATGAATGAGCAGTTCTTC. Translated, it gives CAISEQTMNEQFF.

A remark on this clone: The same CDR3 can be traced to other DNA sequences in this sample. The CDR3 reads CAWTRTDQETQYF. In nucleotides, the CDR3 is TGTGCCTGGACCCGGACAGATCAAGAGACCCAGTACTTC. The chain recombines TRBV30 with TRBJ2-5, with D possibly matching TRBD1 (6 bases). V lost 4 bases and J lost 2, with 11 bases in between. The CDR3 loop spans 13 amino acids. The germline CDR1 and CDR2 sequences are GTSNPN and SVGIG (reference sequence).

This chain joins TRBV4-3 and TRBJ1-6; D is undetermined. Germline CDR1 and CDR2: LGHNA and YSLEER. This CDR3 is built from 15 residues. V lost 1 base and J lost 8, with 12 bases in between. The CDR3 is CASSQVYSGDSPLHF. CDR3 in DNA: TGCGCCAGCAGCCAAGTGTACAGTGGGGATTCACCCCTCCACTTT.